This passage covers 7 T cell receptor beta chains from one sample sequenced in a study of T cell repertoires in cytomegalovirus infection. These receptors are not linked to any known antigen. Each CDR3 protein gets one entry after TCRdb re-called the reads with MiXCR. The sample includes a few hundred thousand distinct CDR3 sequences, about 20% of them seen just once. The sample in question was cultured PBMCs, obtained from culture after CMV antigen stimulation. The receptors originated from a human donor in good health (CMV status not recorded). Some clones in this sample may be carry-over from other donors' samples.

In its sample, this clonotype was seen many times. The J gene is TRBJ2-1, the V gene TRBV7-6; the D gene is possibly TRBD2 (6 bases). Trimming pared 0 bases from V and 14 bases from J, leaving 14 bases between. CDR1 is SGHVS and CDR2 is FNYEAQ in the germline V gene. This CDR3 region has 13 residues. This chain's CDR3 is CASSLAPQTGEFF. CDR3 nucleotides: TGTGCCAGCAGCTTAGCGCCCCAGACGGGGGAGTTCTTC.

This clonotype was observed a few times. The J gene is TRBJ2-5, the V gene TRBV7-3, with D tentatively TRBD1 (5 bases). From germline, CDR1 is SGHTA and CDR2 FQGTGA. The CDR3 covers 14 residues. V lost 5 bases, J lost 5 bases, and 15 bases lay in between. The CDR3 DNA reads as TGTGCCAGCAGCCCCGGTGGGGCAGGCGAGACCCAGTACTTC. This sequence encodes CASSPGGAGETQYF. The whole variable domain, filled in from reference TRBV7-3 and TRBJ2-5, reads GAGVSQTPSNKVTEKGKYVELRCDPISGHTALYWYRQSLGQGPEFLIYFQGTGAADDSGLPNDRFFAVRPEGSVSTLKIQRTERGDSAVYLCASSPGGAGETQYFGPGTRLLVL.

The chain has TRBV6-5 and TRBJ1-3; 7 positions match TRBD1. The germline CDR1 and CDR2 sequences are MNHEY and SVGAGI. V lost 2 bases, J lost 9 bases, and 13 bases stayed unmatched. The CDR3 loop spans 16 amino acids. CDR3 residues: CASSYDRVNSRSTIYF. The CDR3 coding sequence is TGTGCCAGCAGTTACGACAGGGTGAACTCACGGAGCACCATATATTTT.

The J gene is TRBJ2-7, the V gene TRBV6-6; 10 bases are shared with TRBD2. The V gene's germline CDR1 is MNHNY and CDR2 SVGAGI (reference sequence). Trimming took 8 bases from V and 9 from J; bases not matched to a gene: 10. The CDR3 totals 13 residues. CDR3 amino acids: CASGQAGGPVQYV. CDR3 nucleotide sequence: TGTGCCAGCGGACAAGCGGGAGGGCCAGTGCAGTACGTC.

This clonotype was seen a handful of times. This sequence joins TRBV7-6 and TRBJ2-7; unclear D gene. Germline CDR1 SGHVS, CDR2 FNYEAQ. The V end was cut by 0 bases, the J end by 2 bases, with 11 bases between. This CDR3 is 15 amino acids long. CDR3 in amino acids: CASSLAGSYPYEQYF. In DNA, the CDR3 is TGTGCCAGCAGCTTAGCGGGAAGCTACCCCTACGAGCAGTACTTC.

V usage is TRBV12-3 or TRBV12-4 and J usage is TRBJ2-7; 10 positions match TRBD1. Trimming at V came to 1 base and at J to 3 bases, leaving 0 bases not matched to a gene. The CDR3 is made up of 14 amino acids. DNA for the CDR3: TGTGCCAGCAGTTTAGGGGACAGGGGCTACGAGCAGTACTTC. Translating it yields CASSLGDRGYEQYF.

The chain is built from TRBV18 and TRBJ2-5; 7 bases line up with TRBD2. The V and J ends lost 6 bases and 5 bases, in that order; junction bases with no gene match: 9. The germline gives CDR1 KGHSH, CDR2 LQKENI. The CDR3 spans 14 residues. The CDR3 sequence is CASSRGSVMETQYF. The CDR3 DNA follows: TGTGCCAGCTCTCGCGGGAGTGTAATGGAGACCCAGTACTTC.